This T cell receptor beta chain came from a study of response to subunit inactivated influenza vaccine. Note on this clonotype: Its specificity is not known.

General study results and limits: The study's authors posited that every seasonal influenza vaccination enlists few new T cells.

Each CDR3 protein is one row after TCRdb ran MiXCR on the RT-PCR reads. The sample comprises roughly 500,000 distinct CDR3 sequences, approximately 15% of which are singletons, and 2.5% to 3.5% rests with the top ten. V lost 2 bases to trimming and J lost 6 bases; unmatched junction nucleotides: 6. The CDR3 is 13 amino acids. From germline, CDR1 is DFQATT and CDR2 SNEGSKA (reference sequence). The starting material was CD4+ T cells sorted from PBMCs, obtained less than 30 months after vaccination. This clonotype originated in a man between 50 and 70 years old who received an inactivated influenza vaccine. V is TRBV20-1 and J is TRBJ2-7, with 8 bases matching TRBD1. CDR3 coding DNA: TGCAGTGCTAGAACAGGGGGACGGGGCGAGCAGTACTTC. Protein: CSARTGGRGEQYF.